One sample yielded the 3 T cell receptor beta chains listed below, sequenced in a study of response to subunit inactivated influenza vaccine. TCRdb reanalysed the RT-PCR reads using MiXCR and keeps one entry per CDR3 protein. The profile shows roughly 540,000 distinct CDR3 sequences, approximately 22% of them singletons. The same data also contributed to another study, on T cells expressing NK-cell markers. That work adds: As the method of synthesis, 5'RACE template switching with UMIs yielded TCR beta cDNA.

The sample here was CD4+ T cells sorted from PBMCs, taken 12 days after vaccination. The receptors shown here come from a man aged 50 or older who received an inactivated influenza vaccine.

This clonotype was counted a few times. The chain joins TRBV3-1 to TRBJ2-3; either TRBD1 or TRBD2 may fit D (5 bases each). V gave up 0 bases and J gave up 1 base, with 8 bases separating them. This CDR3 has 15 residues. Germline V gene lookup returns CDR1 LGHDT and CDR2 YNNKEL (reference sequence). For the CDR3, the DNA is TGTGCCAGCAGCCAAGACGGGGCCCGCACAGATACGCAGTATTTT. Its translation: CASSQDGARTDTQYF.

The chain couples TRBV6-1 to TRBJ1-5; TRBD1 might be the D (5 bases). V lost 2 bases and J 4 bases, leaving 9 bases between the germline ends. CDR1 and CDR2 (germline): MNHNS, SASEGT. This CDR3 has 14 amino acids. The chain's CDR3 is CASSERAGNQPQHF. The CDR3 DNA is TGTGCCAGCAGTGAACGGGCAGGGAATCAGCCCCAGCATTTT.

This chain joins TRBV5-1 and TRBJ2-6; D is unclear. CDR1 is SGHRS and CDR2 is YFSETQ in the germline V gene. Deletions cut 1 base from V and 0 bases from J, with 5 bases between. This CDR3 has 15 amino acids. The CDR3 spells CASSLIVSGANVLTF. In DNA form, the CDR3 reads TGCGCCAGCAGCTTGATTGTCTCTGGGGCCAACGTCCTGACTTTC.